This TCR beta chain was documented in a study of T cells after yellow fever vaccination. The wider study: SMART-Seq v4 Ultra Low Input prepared libraries from low-cell fractions.

A single record per CDR3 protein comes from TCRdb applying MiXCR to the 5' RACE reads. This table holds 500,000 to 650,000 distinct CDR3 sequences, roughly 17% found once. The table lists this clonotype with a few counts. What it recognizes is unknown. The V gene's germline CDR1 is LGHDT and CDR2 YNNKEL (reference sequence). The CDR3 loop spans 12 amino acids. Trimming shortened V by 3 bases and J by 4 bases, and 3 bases separated the two germline ends. Overall study results and limits: At around 96% for CD4 and 75% to 90% for CD8, most primary-vaccination clones showed up again after the booster.

Source: PBMCs, taken 5 to 6 days after the first yellow fever vaccination. The V call is TRBV3-1, the J call TRBJ2-2; no firm D call. The TCR sequence derives from a man aged 18-30 years who received the YFV17D yellow fever vaccine. CDR3 region: CASSHFTGELFF. The CDR3 DNA sequence: TGTGCCAGCAGCCATTTCACCGGGGAGCTGTTTTTT.